This entry lists 6 T cell receptor beta chains sequenced from one sample in a study of a mutant IDH1 vaccine in newly diagnosed glioma. The time point: week 47, end of study. Each dose delivered 300 ug of mutant IDH1 20-mer peptide subcutaneously with imiquimod. Their cognate antigens are unknown. This table comes from immunoSEQ multiplex PCR, and its TCRdb copy is limited to in-frame clones, with some not included. The data show over 45,000 clones, 75% seen once. The specimen was PBMCs, collected from a glioma patient whose treatment included an IDH1 peptide vaccine. These receptors were taken from a middle-aged man with glioma.

The V and J genes are TRBV7-9 and TRBJ2-7, with D perhaps TRBD2 (5 bases). This CDR3 region has 13 residues. Germline V gives CDR1 SEHNR, CDR2 FQNEAQ (reference sequence). V lost 4 bases and J 4 bases, leaving 11 bases between the germline ends. DNA of the CDR3: TGTGCCAGCAGCTGGGGAGCTACATACGAGCAGTACTTC. Amino acids: CASSWGATYEQYF.

This clone showed up just once. This chain links TRBV6-4 with TRBJ1-2; D unresolved. V lost 2 bases, J lost 10 bases, and 14 bases lay in between. Germline CDR1 reads MRHNA; CDR2 reads SNTAGT. The CDR3 spans 13 residues. The CDR3 spells CASSDGWGSDYTF. The CDR3 DNA sequence: TGTGCCAGCAGTGACGGGTGGGGAAGCGACTACACCTTC.

The chain links TRBV25-1 to TRBJ2-3, with D possibly TRBD2 on 5 matching bases. Trimming shortened V by 4 bases and J by 9 bases, and 17 bases separated the two germline ends. This CDR3 is built from 14 residues. Germline values: CDR1 MGHDK, CDR2 SYGVNS. CDR3 sequence (DNA): TGTGCCAGCAGTGTCCGAACGGACTCCCCAACGCAGTATTTT. As protein: CASSVRTDSPTQYF.

The chain combines TRBV14 with TRBJ1-5, with D hard to call. The germline V gene encodes CDR1 SGHDN and CDR2 FVKESK. There are 13 residues in the CDR3. V was cut by 6 bases and J by 0 bases, with 6 bases left in between. The CDR3, as DNA: TGTGCCAGCAGTCCAGGTAGCAATCAGCCCCAGCATTTT. Encoded protein: CASSPGSNQPQHF.

V is TRBV7-9 and J is TRBJ1-4, with 10 nucleotides matching TRBD1. Per germline, CDR1 SEHNR and CDR2 FQNEAQ (reference sequence). Trimming removed 5 bases from V and 11 bases from J; junction bases left unmatched: 5. The CDR3 length is 13 residues. CDR3 DNA: TGTGCCAGCAGCGGACCGGACAGGGGGAAACTGTTTTTT. Residues: CASSGPDRGKLFF.

The J gene is TRBJ2-3, the V gene TRBV4-1; the match to TRBD1 covers 8 bases. With V trimmed by 0 bases and J by 7 bases, 9 bases remained unmatched. The CDR3 covers 16 residues. Germline loops: CDR1 MGHRA, CDR2 YSYEKL. CDR3 nucleotides: TGCGCCAGCAGCCAAGAGGGGGGACAGGTTGGGAATACGCAGTATTTT. It is translated as CASSQEGGQVGNTQYF.